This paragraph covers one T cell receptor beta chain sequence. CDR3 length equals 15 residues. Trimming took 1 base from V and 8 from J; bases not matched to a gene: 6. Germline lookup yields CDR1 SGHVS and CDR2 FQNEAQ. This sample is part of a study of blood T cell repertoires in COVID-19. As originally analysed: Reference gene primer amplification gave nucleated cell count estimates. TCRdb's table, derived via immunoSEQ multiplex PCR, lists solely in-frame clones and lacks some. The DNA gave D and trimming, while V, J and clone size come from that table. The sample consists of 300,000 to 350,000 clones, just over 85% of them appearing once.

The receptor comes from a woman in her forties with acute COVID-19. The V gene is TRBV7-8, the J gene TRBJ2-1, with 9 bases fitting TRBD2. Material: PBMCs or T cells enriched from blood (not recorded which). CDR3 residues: CASSLDAGGVYEQFF. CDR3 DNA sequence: TGTGCCAGCAGCTTAGATGCGGGAGGGGTGTATGAGCAGTTCTTC.